This T cell receptor (beta chain) was documented in a study of blood T cell repertoires in COVID-19. Background on the study: Whether acute or convalescent, the COVID-19 samples came from the United States, Italy and Spain. Nucleic acid was either cDNA or gDNA, and it came from T cells, B-cell-depleted T cells, or PBMCs.

The CDR3 is made up of 12 amino acids. Trimming took 6 bases from V and 6 from J, leaving 8 bases between them. Germline values: CDR1 LGHNA, CDR2 YSLEER. Per the study methods: How many nucleated cells were present was estimated from reference gene primer amplification. Here immunoSEQ multiplex PCR was the method, and the copy in TCRdb shows in-frame clones only, minus some. V, J and clone size reflect that table, while D and trimming were determined from the DNA. The sample lists about 120,000 clones, approximately 81% occurring once. Material: peripheral blood. This clonotype originated in a man aged 55 to 69 with acute or convalescent COVID-19. The chain couples TRBV4-3 to TRBJ2-2, with D perhaps matching TRBD2 (6 bases). The CDR3 DNA is TGCGCCAGCAGGACGGGGGCCGGGGAGCTGTTTTTT. This translates into CASRTGAGELFF.